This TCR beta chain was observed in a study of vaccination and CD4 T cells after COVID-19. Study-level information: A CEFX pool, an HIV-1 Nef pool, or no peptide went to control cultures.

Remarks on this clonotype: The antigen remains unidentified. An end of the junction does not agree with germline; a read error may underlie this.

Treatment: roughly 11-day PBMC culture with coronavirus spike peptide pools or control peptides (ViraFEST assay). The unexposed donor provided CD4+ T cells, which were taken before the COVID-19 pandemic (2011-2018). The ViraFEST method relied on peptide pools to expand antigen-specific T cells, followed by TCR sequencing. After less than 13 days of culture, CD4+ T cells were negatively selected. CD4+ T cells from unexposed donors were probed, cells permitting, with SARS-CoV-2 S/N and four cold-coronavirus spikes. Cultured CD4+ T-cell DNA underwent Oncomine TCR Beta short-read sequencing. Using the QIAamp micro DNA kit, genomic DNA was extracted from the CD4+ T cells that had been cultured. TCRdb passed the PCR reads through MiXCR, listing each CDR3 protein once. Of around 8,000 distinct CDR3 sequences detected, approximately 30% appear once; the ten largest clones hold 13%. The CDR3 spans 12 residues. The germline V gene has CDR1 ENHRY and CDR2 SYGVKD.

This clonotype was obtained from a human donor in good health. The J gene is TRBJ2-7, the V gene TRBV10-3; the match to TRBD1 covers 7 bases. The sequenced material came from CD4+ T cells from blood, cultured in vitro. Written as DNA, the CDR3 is TGTGCCATCAGCCCCGAGGTAGGACAGGTCCACTTC. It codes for CAISPEVGQVHF.